This is a list of T cell receptor beta chains from one sample in a study of T cells in Graves' hyperthyroidism and ophthalmopathy. TCRdb fed the multiplex PCR reads into MiXCR, producing one record per CDR3 protein. The table shows a few hundred thousand distinct CDR3 sequences, with approximately 13% occurring only once. Input material: blood. The receptors shown here come from a woman aged 40 to 55 with Graves' ophthalmopathy. Each CDR3 is given with its conserved first and last residue. A D gene is named only where the DNA matches it firmly. Expanded clones are given a class, and other clones once, few, many or no size at all.

>TRBV30|many|TRBD1|TRBJ1-2
TGTGCCTGGAGCAGTACCCACAGGGGGCGAGATGGCTACACCTTC
CAWSSTHRGRDGYTF
>TRBV6-1|few|NA|TRBJ2-1
TGTGCCAGCAGTCTTGGGACTCAAGGGCACAATGAGCAGTTCTTC
CASSLGTQGHNEQFF
>TRBV18|few|TRBD1|TRBJ2-7
TGTGCCAGCTCGCCGGGACAGGGTGACCACGAGCAGTACTTC
CASSPGQGDHEQYF
>TRBV19|few|TRBD1|TRBJ2-2
TGTGCCAGTAGTGTGACAGGGGTCACCGGGGAGCTGTTTTTT
CASSVTGVTGELFF
>TRBV18|NA|TRBD2|TRBJ2-7
TGTGCCAGCTCACGGGAACTAGCGGGGGTATCCTACGAGCAGTACTTC
CASSRELAGVSYEQYF
>TRBV20-1|NA|TRBD2|TRBJ2-1
TGCAGTGCTAAACTGAGCGGGAGGTCCTACAATGAGCAGTTCTTC
CSAKLSGRSYNEQFF
>TRBV30|many|NA|TRBJ1-1
TGTGCCTGGAGTGGTACAGAGAACACTGAAGCTTTCTTT
CAWSGTENTEAFF
>TRBV12-3/TRBV12-4|many|NA|TRBJ2-2
TGTGCCAGCAGTTTCACGGGATTCACCGGGGAGCTGTTTTTT
CASSFTGFTGELFF
>TRBV6-5|many|NA|TRBJ2-1
TGTGCCAGCAGTTACTTCCATGAGCAGTTCTTC
CASSYFHEQFF
>TRBV27|many|NA|TRBJ1-2
TGTGCCAGCAGTCCCGTTCCCCTAGGAGGCTATGGCTACACCTTC
CASSPVPLGGYGYTF
>TRBV7-9|NA|NA|TRBJ2-1
TGTGCCAGCAGCTTATCCGGGGGTCTGGACAATGGGCAGTTCTTC
CASSLSGGLDNGQFF
>TRBV18|NA|TRBD1|TRBJ2-2
TGTGCCAGCTCACCACAGACAGGGACCGGGGAGCTGTTTTTT
CASSPQTGTGELFF
>TRBV27|NA|NA|TRBJ2-5
TGTGCCAGCAGTTTGAGACGTTTTGAGACCCAGTACTTC
CASSLRRFETQYF
>TRBV7-9|many|NA|TRBJ1-1
TGTGCCAGCAGTCACCACGTGGGGGGGGATACTGAAGCTTTCTTT
CASSHHVGGDTEAFF
>TRBV7-2|NA|NA|TRBJ2-7
TGTGCCAGCAGCGACAACCTTAGTTGGGGAGGAGGAATCTACGAGCAGTACTTC
CASSDNLSWGGGIYEQYF
>TRBV20-1|few|NA|TRBJ2-7
TGCAGTGCTAGTAGGCTTTCCTACGAGCAGTACTTC
CSASRLSYEQYF
>TRBV5-6|few|TRBD2|TRBJ2-1
TGTGCCAGCAGCTTGTCGGGGGGGAGCGGTGAGCAGTTCTTC
CASSLSGGSGEQFF